Sequencing of this T cell receptor (beta chain) was carried out in a study of T cell repertoires in cytomegalovirus infection. Whole-study context: Based on public TCR beta signatures, there were indications of CMV infection and of a matching HLA type. Findings of the study overall: The cumulative frequency of public TCR beta families distinguished individuals who carried CMV together with the relevant HLA. Clonotype analysis showed dominance of the ex vivo response by HLA-C-restricted CMV-specific TCR beta clonotypes.

Each CDR3 protein is one row after TCRdb ran MiXCR on the reads. The profile covers fewer than 550,000 distinct CDR3 sequences, with more than 15% appearing a single time and more than 20% taken by the ten largest. V was shortened by 4 bases and J by 9 bases, with 13 bases between the two germline ends. The CDR3 has 13 residues. Germline loops: CDR1 SGHVT, CDR2 SQSDAQ. Turning to this clonotype: The antigen remains undetermined.

This chain uses TRBV7-4 with TRBJ2-1, with a possible D match to TRBD1 (6 bases). Sequenced: CD8+ T cells from PBMCs. The sequence derives from a human donor in good health (CMV status not recorded). Some clones in this sample may be carry-over from other donors' samples. The DNA for the CDR3 is TGTGCCAGCAGCTCGGACAGTTCGGGTGAGCAGTTCTTC. Protein sequence: CASSSDSSGEQFF.